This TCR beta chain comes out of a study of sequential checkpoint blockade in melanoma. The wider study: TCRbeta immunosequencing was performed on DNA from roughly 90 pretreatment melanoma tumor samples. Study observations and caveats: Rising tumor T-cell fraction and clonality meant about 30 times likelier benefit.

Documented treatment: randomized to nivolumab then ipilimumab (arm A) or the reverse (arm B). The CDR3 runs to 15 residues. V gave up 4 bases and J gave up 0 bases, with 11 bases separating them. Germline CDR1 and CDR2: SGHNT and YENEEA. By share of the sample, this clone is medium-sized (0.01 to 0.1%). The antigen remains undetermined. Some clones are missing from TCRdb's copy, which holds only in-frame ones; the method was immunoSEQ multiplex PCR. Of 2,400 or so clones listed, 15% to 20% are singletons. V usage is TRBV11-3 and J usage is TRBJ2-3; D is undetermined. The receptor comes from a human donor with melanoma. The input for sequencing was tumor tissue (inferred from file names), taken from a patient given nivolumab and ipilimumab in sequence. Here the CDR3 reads CASSSGPTSTDTQYF. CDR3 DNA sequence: TGTGCCAGCAGCTCAGGACCCACTAGCACAGATACGCAGTATTTT. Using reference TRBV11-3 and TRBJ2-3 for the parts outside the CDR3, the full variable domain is EAGVVQSPRYKIIEKKQPVAFWCNPISGHNTLYWYLQNLGQGPELLIRYENEEAVDDSQLPKDRFSAERLKGVDSTLKIQPAELGDSAVYLCASSSGPTSTDTQYFGPGTRLTVL.